The 4 T cell receptor beta chains below all came from one sample that was sequenced in a study of persistence of HIV-infected CD4 T cells. These receptors have no identified antigens. The libraries were made with immunoSEQ version 4 in survey mode. Data came from immunoSEQ multiplex PCR; TCRdb stores just in-frame clones and leaves some out. The sample has almost 20,000 clones, about four fifths seen once. Stimulation used approximately 10 ug/mL lysate from CMV-infected fibroblasts. Sorting selected CD4+ T cells upregulating both CD40 ligand and CD69. This sample comprised CD4+ T cells sorted from PBMCs after roughly 19-hour stimulation, obtained from a patient who received antiretroviral therapy. Every receptor here comes from an adult man with HIV who was CMV-seropositive.

This sequence joins TRBV11-3 and TRBJ1-5, with D uncertain. The CDR3 has 13 residues. V lost 1 base and J 7 bases, leaving 8 bases between the germline ends. Germline values: CDR1 SGHNT, CDR2 YENEEA. The CDR3 coding sequence is TGTGCCAGCAGCTTAGGGCAGGAGCAGCCCCAGCATTTT. This sequence encodes CASSLGQEQPQHF. The entire variable domain, with the rest obtained from reference TRBV11-3 and TRBJ1-5, is as follows: EAGVVQSPRYKIIEKKQPVAFWCNPISGHNTLYWYLQNLGQGPELLIRYENEEAVDDSQLPKDRFSAERLKGVDSTLKIQPAELGDSAVYLCASSLGQEQPQHFGDGTRLSIL.

The chain uses TRBV18 and TRBJ2-7; 7 nucleotides agree with TRBD2. CDR3 length: 13 residues. Germline V gives CDR1 KGHSH, CDR2 LQKENI. The V gene end was trimmed by 2 bases and the J gene end by 2 bases; junction bases not matched to a gene: 0. CDR3 loop: CASSPGRAYEQYF. CDR3 in DNA: TGTGCCAGCTCACCAGGGAGGGCCTACGAGCAGTACTTC.

The chain has TRBV18 and TRBJ2-4; 11 bases map to TRBD1. With V trimmed by 2 bases and J by 8 bases, 8 bases remained unmatched. Germline V gives CDR1 KGHSH, CDR2 LQKENI. The CDR3 runs to 16 residues. CDR3 nucleotide sequence: TGTGCCAGCTCACCAACTGTCGGGACAGGGGGTGACATTCAGTACTTC. Protein: CASSPTVGTGGDIQYF.

This clone showed up just a few times. This chain joins TRBV9 and TRBJ2-3, with 9 bases identical to TRBD1. Trimming cost V 1 base and J 4 bases; bases outside gene matches: 1. CDR3 length: 14 amino acids. Germline loops: CDR1 SGDLS, CDR2 YYNGEE. CDR3 in DNA: TGTGCCAGCAGCGTACGACAGGGGGCAGATACGCAGTATTTT. Protein: CASSVRQGADTQYF. The entire variable domain, with the rest obtained from reference TRBV9 and TRBJ2-3, is as follows: DSGVTQTPKHLITATGQRVTLRCSPRSGDLSVYWYQQSLDQGLQFLIQYYNGEERAKGNILERFSAQQFPDLHSELNLSSLELGDSALYFCASSVRQGADTQYFGPGTRLTVL.